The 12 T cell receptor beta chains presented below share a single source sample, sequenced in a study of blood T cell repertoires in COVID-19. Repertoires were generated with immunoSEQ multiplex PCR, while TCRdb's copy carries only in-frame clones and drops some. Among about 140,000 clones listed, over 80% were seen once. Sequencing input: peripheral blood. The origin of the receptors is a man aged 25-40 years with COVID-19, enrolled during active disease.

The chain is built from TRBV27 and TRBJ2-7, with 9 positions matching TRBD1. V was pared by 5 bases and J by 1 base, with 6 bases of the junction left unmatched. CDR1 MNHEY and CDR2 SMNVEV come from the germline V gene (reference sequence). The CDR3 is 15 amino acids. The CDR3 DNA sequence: TGTGCCAGCAGTGCCTCCGGGACAGGGTCCTACGAGCAGTACTTC. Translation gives CASSASGTGSYEQYF.

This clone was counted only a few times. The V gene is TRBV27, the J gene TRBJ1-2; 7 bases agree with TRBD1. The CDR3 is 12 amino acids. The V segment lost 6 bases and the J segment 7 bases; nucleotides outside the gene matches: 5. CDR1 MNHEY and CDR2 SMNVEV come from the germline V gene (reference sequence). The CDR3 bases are TGTGCCAGCAGCCAGACAGGGATTGGCTACACCTTC. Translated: CASSQTGIGYTF.

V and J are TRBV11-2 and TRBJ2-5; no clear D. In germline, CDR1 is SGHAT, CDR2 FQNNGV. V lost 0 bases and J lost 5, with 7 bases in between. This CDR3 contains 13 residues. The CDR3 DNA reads TGTGCCAGCAGCTTAGATTCGCGGGAGACCCAGTACTTC. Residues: CASSLDSRETQYF. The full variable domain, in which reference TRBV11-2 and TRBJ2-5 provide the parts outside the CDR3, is EAGVAQSPRYKIIEKRQSVAFWCNPISGHATLYWYQQILGQGPKLLIQFQNNGVVDDSQLPKDRFSAERLKGVDSTLKIQPAKLEDSAVYLCASSLDSRETQYFGPGTRLLVL.

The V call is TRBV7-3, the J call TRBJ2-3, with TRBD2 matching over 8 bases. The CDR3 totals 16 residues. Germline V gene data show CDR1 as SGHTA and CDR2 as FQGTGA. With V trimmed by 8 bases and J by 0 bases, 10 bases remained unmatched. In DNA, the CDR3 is TGTGCCAGCCCGGGAGGGGGAAGTGGTAGCACAGATACGCAGTATTTT. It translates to CASPGGGSGSTDTQYF.

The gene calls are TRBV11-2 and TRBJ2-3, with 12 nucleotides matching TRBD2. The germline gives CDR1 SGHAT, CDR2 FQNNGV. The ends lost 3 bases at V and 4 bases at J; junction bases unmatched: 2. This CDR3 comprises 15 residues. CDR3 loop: CASSLTSGSSDTQYF. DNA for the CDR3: TGTGCCAGCAGCTTGACTAGCGGGAGTTCAGATACGCAGTATTTT.

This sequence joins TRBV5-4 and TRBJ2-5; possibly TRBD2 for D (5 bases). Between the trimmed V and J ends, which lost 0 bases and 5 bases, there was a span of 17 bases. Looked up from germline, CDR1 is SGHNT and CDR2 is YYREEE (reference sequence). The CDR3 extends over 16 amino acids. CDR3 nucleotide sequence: TGTGCCAGCAGCTTGGAAGTGGGAGCCCCGGGGGAGACCCAGTACTTC. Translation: CASSLEVGAPGETQYF.

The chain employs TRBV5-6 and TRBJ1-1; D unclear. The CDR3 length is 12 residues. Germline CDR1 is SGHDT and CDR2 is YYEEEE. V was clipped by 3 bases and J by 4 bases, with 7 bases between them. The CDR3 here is CASSSAGTEAFF. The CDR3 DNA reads TGTGCCAGCAGCTCGGCAGGCACTGAAGCTTTCTTT.

Written as DNA, the CDR3 is TGTGCCAGCAGCGTAGCCCGGACAGGTGGATTGCGCGAGCAGTACTTC. It translates to CASSVARTGGLREQYF. The V gene is TRBV9, the J gene TRBJ2-7, with 7 bases aligning to TRBD1. CDR3 size: 16 residues. The ends lost 0 bases at V and 6 bases at J; junction bases unmatched: 12. Germline V gene data show CDR1 as SGDLS and CDR2 as YYNGEE.

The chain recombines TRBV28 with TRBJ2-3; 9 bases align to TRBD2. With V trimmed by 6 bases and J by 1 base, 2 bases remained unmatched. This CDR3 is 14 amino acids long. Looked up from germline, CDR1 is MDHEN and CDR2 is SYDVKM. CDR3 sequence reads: CASRTSGGTDTQYF. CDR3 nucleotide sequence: TGTGCCAGCAGGACTAGCGGAGGCACAGATACGCAGTATTTT.

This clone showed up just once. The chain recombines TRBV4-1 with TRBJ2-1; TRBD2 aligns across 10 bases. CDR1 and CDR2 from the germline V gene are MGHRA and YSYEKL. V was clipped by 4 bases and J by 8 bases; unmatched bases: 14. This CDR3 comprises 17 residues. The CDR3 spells CASSRRQAGGGQDEQFF. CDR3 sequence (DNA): TGCGCCAGCAGCCGTAGACAAGCGGGAGGGGGCCAGGATGAGCAGTTCTTC.

DNA of the CDR3: TGTGCCAGCAGAACCGGGACTAGCGCTAACGAGCAGTACTTC. This translates into CASRTGTSANEQYF. The chain employs TRBV4-2 and TRBJ2-7, with 10 bases that match TRBD2. CDR1 is LGHNA and CDR2 is YNFKEQ in the germline V gene. The CDR3 totals 14 residues. J lost 5 bases, V lost 6 bases, and 7 bases had no gene match.

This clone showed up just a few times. The CDR3 reads CASSIDRGLLAQHF. The CDR3, as DNA: TGTGCCAGTAGTATAGATAGAGGTCTCCTTGCCCAGCATTTT. The rearrangement links TRBV19 to TRBJ1-5, with D unclear. V was trimmed by 0 bases and J by 11 bases, leaving 14 bases between them. Germline CDR1 LNHDA, CDR2 SQIVND (reference sequence). The CDR3 contains 14 residues.